This T cell receptor (beta chain) was identified in a study of blood T cells in healthy people across ages. Study-level points and caveats: Per-million-T-cell TCR beta diversity fell roughly linearly with age. It was not possible, with unsorted PBMCs, to conclusively compare naive and antigen-experienced cells.

Together with a sample-barcoded 5' primer, a J-beta primer mix was included in a second PCR lasting roughly 7 to 11 cycles. Researchers report that a template-switch adaptor with 12 random nucleotides tagged each cDNA molecule. Using its own MiXCR run on the 5' RACE reads, TCRdb lists one record per CDR3 protein. The sample includes around 1,000,000 distinct CDR3 sequences, 20% to 25% of them seen just once. This clonotype was counted only a few times. The antigen remains unidentified. The CDR3 has 17 residues. Trimming stripped 3 bases from V and 3 bases from J, with 19 bases between. Germline V gene lookup returns CDR1 MDHEN and CDR2 SYDVKM. These data also featured in a second study, about T cells of mothers and their children. Turning to that study: Per mother, over 10 million TCR beta CDR3 reads were obtained; per child, about 3 million.

This TCR derives from a girl aged 2-10 years in good health. The chain couples TRBV28 to TRBJ2-3, with TRBD2 as a possible D gene (6 bases). Input material: blood. CDR3 nucleotide sequence: TGTGCCAGCAGTTTTGCATTTGGGGGGAGAGGAACAGATACGCAGTATTTT. Translating it yields CASSFAFGGRGTDTQYF.